These 6 T cell receptor beta chains share one sample of origin, sequenced in a study of shared clonotypes between healthy human individuals. Naive CD8 cells lacked CD45RO and underwent positive selection for CCR7, leaving out terminally differentiated effector memory CD45RA+ cells. Assay: immunoSEQ multiplex PCR; the TCRdb copy retains only in-frame clones and omits some. Of some 2,000,000 clones in the sample, around 96% are singletons; the top ten hold 0.9% to 1.4%. Sequenced input: naive CD8+ T cells sorted from blood. The receptors were sampled from a man younger than 30 in good health.

The rearrangement joins TRBV7-2 to TRBJ1-1, with no clear D. Germline values: CDR1 SGHTA, CDR2 FQGNSA. Between the trimmed V and J ends, which lost 1 base and 0 bases, there was a span of 12 bases. The length of the CDR3 is 16 residues. The CDR3 here is CASSLDHSIMNTEAFF. As DNA, the CDR3 is TGTGCCAGCAGCTTAGATCATAGCATCATGAACACTGAAGCTTTCTTT.

The chain has TRBV27 and TRBJ1-4, with 7 bases aligning to TRBD1. The J segment lost 3 bases and the V segment lost 7 bases, leaving 5 bases of the junction unmatched. CDR1 is MNHEY and CDR2 is SMNVEV in the germline V gene (reference sequence). CDR3 length: 14 amino acids. The CDR3 protein is CASTPTGSNEKLFF. The CDR3 DNA sequence: TGTGCCAGCACCCCGACAGGGTCTAATGAAAAACTGTTTTTT. The whole variable domain, filled in from reference TRBV27 and TRBJ1-4, reads EAQVTQNPRYLITVTGKKLTVTCSQNMNHEYMSWYRQDPGLGLRQIYYSMNVEVTDKGDVPEGYKVSRKEKRNFPLILESPSPNQTSLYFCASTPTGSNEKLFFGSGTQLSVL.

The rearrangement links TRBV6-6 to TRBJ1-6; no clear D gene. The CDR3 covers 13 residues. Deletions cut 10 bases from V and 10 bases from J, with 17 bases between. CDR1 MNHNY and CDR2 SVGAGI come from the germline V gene (reference sequence). The CDR3 DNA reads as TGTGCCACTATACCGGGCCTGGGGTCACCCCTCCACTTT. This sequence encodes CATIPGLGSPLHF.

V gene TRBV5-6 combines with J gene TRBJ2-1; D call uncertain. CDR3 size: 12 residues. V dropped 6 bases and J dropped 5 bases, with 9 bases sitting between them. The V gene's germline CDR1 is SGHDT and CDR2 YYEEEE. CDR3 DNA sequence: TGTGCCAGCACCCAGTCTAACAATGAGCAGTTCTTC. Amino acid sequence: CASTQSNNEQFF.

The rearrangement uses TRBV9 and TRBJ2-3, with TRBD2 matching 7 bases. The trim removed 0 bases at V and 0 bases at J, leaving 7 bases unmatched. The CDR3 sequence is 17 residues long. The germline V gene has CDR1 SGDLS and CDR2 YYNGEE. The CDR3 nucleotides read TGTGCCAGCAGCGTAGCTCCGGGACTAACTAGCACAGATACGCAGTATTTT. This codes for CASSVAPGLTSTDTQYF.

This sequence joins TRBV27 and TRBJ2-7; D is uncertain. The CDR3 is 14 amino acids. Trimming shortened V by 4 bases and J by 0 bases, and 10 bases separated the two germline ends. Germline lookup yields CDR1 MNHEY and CDR2 SMNVEV (reference sequence). The CDR3 coding sequence is TGTGCCAGCAGTTCCCGGAAGGGCTCCTACGAGCAGTACTTC. Its translation is CASSSRKGSYEQYF.